The T cell receptor beta chain described here comes from a study of CD4 T cells in relation to SARS-CoV-2 and coronaviruses. On the study more broadly: ViraFEST: roughly ten-day antigen culture of PBMCs, then TCR beta CDR3 sequencing.

The unexposed donors gave CD4+ T cells in about 2011-2019, prior to COVID-19. The cells were cultured for about ten days before CD4+ T cells were isolated. Germline V gives CDR1 LGHDT, CDR2 YNNKEL (reference sequence). This CDR3 has 13 residues. Deletions cut 3 bases from V and 7 bases from J, with 13 bases between. In the case of this clone: The antigen is undetermined.

Measured with immunoSEQ multiplex PCR; TCRdb has only the in-frame clones, and not every one. The table has more than 15,000 clones, approximately 81% seen once. This chain connects TRBV3-1 (or the pseudogene TRBV3-2) to TRBJ2-7; tentative D call: TRBD1 (5 bases). The sequenced sample was CD4+ T cells from PBMCs, cultured in vitro. This sequence originates from a human donor in good health. CDR3 sequence reads: CASSQGRPREQYF. The DNA of the CDR3 is TGTGCCAGCAGCCAGGGGCGGCCGAGGGAGCAGTACTTC.